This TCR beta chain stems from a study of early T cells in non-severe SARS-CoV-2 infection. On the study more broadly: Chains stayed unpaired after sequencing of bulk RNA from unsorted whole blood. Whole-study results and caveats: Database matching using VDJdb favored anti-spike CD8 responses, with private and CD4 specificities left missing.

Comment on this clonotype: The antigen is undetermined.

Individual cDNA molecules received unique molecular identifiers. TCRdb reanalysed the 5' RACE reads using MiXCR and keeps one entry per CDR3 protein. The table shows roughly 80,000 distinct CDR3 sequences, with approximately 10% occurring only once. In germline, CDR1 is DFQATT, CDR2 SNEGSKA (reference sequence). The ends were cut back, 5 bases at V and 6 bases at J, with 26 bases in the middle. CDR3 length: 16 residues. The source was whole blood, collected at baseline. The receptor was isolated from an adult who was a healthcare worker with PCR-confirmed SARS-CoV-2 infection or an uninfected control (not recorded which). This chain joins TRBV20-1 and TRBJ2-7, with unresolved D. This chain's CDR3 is CSAPSNIPGPNAEQYF. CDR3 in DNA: TGCAGTGCTCCATCCAACATACCGGGTCCGAACGCCGAGCAGTACTTC.